The T cell receptor beta chain under discussion was sequenced for a study of vaccination effects on CD4 cells after COVID-19. Study in general: A couple of convalescent donors provided samples 16 days and one week before vaccination.

Ahead of sequencing, the ViraFEST assay grew antigen-specific CD4+ T cells using viral peptide pools. With roughly nine days of culture completed, CD4+ T cells were isolated. PCR-confirmed SARS-CoV-2 infection occurred in the person between March and December 2020. Roughly 2.1 million PBMC were seeded per well and grown in the presence of around 10 IU/ml IL-2 and around 11 ug/ml peptides. Cells had half their medium changed to IL-2 medium on days 3 and 7. This table comes from immunoSEQ multiplex PCR, and its TCRdb copy is limited to in-frame clones, with some not included. The data hold some 56,000 clones, with around three quarters observed a single time. Details on this clone: The target antigen is unknown.

The CDR3 extends over 16 amino acids. Germline CDR1 and CDR2: SEHNR and FQNEAQ (reference sequence). Trimming removed 4 bases from V and 3 bases from J; junction bases left unmatched: 7. The sample consisted of CD4+ T cells from PBMCs cultured with HIV peptides, taken before COVID-19 vaccination. The subset is: HIV-1 Nef peptide pool negative control/reference culture. This chain joins TRBV7-9 and TRBJ2-2, with 8 nucleotides matching TRBD2. This receptor was taken from a human donor who had a prior SARS-CoV-2 infection. The CDR3 bases are TGTGCCAGCAGCTCGTTAGGACTAGCAGACACCGGGGAGCTGTTTTTT. Its protein product is CASSSLGLADTGELFF.